Presented here are 2 T cell receptor beta chains from one specimen sequenced in a study of STAT3 mutations in large granular lymphocyte leukemia. Points from the study as a whole: In T-cell large granular lymphocyte leukemia, about half of patients showed multiple immunodominant subclonotypes.

The data were produced by immunoSEQ multiplex PCR, yet TCRdb's version contains in-frame clones alone and is incomplete. The sample shows 30,000 to 45,000 clones, approximately 91% of them seen only once. For these receptors, no antigen is known. The sample comprised PBMCs. These receptors were collected from a human donor with T large granular lymphocyte leukemia. Some clones in this sample may be carry-over from other donors' samples.

V usage is TRBV6-6 and J usage is TRBJ1-2; 8 bases are shared with TRBD1. The junction had 4 bases not matched to a gene; V was cut back by 4 bases and J by 0 bases. Germline assignment: CDR1 MNHNY and CDR2 SVGAGI (reference sequence). There are 15 residues in the CDR3. The chain's CDR3 is CASSWTGNTNYGYTF. CDR3 DNA sequence: TGTGCCAGCAGTTGGACAGGGAATACTAACTATGGCTACACCTTC.

The chain combines TRBV5-6 with TRBJ2-2; no reliable D call. The V and J ends lost 2 bases and 2 bases respectively, with 7 bases between them. The CDR3 spans 14 residues. Germline V lookup: CDR1 SGHDT, CDR2 YYEEEE. This chain's CDR3 is CASSFVRNTGELFF. The CDR3 DNA reads TGTGCCAGCAGCTTCGTGCGCAACACCGGGGAGCTGTTTTTT.